This T cell receptor beta chain was obtained from a study of STAT5B mutations in CD4+ large granular lymphocyte leukemia. A few counts support this clone. Its antigen remains unknown. Produced via immunoSEQ multiplex PCR; TCRdb's table is partial and in-frame only. Of 32,000 or so clones in the sample, under 85% were seen once. The trim removed 0 bases at V and 7 bases at J, leaving 3 bases unmatched. CDR1 SGHRS and CDR2 YFSETQ come from the germline V gene. CDR3 size: 16 residues. Study-wide points: Compared with healthy controls (2/35), patient top clones favored TRBV06 (8/27). Main leukemic clonotypes were patient-specific, but around 25% appeared at low frequency elsewhere.

The source material was CD4+ T cells from blood buffy coats. The sequence came from a human donor in good health. The rearrangement links TRBV5-1 to TRBJ2-1; TRBD2 aligns across 14 bases. The CDR3 is CASSLGLAGGPNEQFF. DNA of the CDR3: TGCGCCAGCAGCTTGGGACTAGCGGGGGGGCCAAATGAGCAGTTCTTC.